These 5 T cell receptor beta chains were all obtained from the same sample, sequenced in a study of post-analysis software for immune sequencing data. Study findings and constraints: Roughly five TRBV segments appeared more often in patients than in controls, and TRBV5-6, TRBV5-1 and TRBV20-1 were among these.

Built from TCR beta cDNA, the libraries had unique molecular identifiers in them. TCRdb reprocessed the PCR reads via MiXCR and lists one record per CDR3 protein. The sample records some 500,000 distinct CDR3 sequences, around 40% being singletons. Their antigens remain unidentified. The sample taken for sequencing was blood. All receptors derive from a girl under 18 with multiple sclerosis.

The rearrangement uses TRBV29-1 and TRBJ2-7, with 16 positions matching TRBD2. This CDR3 is built from 17 residues. Germline-derived CDR1 and CDR2 are SQVTM and ANQGSEA. Germline trimming cut 6 bases from V and 6 bases from J; bases unmatched to any gene: 14. Here the CDR3 reads CSVAGTSGRADGGEQYF. The DNA for the CDR3 is TGCAGCGTCGCCGGGACTAGCGGGAGGGCTGATGGCGGCGAGCAGTACTTC.

This sequence joins TRBV7-6 and TRBJ2-1; D not certain. CDR1 and CDR2 from the germline V gene are SGHVS and FNYEAQ. The CDR3 is made up of 14 amino acids. V lost 1 base and J lost 6, with 10 bases in between. The CDR3 region is CASSLVNWGNEQFF. The CDR3 nucleotides read TGTGCCAGCAGCTTAGTGAACTGGGGCAATGAGCAGTTCTTC.

This clonotype was observed a handful of times. The chain recombines TRBV5-6 with TRBJ2-7; 11 nucleotides match TRBD1. Germline CDR1 is SGHDT and CDR2 is YYEEEE. V trimming: 2 bases; J trimming: 3 bases; junction bases outside the gene matches: 7. The CDR3 extends over 16 amino acids. CDR3 loop: CASSFKMGQGDYEQYF. In DNA form, the CDR3 reads TGTGCCAGCAGCTTTAAGATGGGACAGGGGGACTACGAGCAGTACTTC.

This clonotype was seen only once. The chain recombines TRBV20-1 with TRBJ1-6; no clear D. Trimming took 1 base from V and 8 from J, leaving 12 bases between them. From germline, CDR1 is DFQATT and CDR2 SNEGSKA (reference sequence). The CDR3 has 14 amino acids. CDR3 sequence (DNA): TGCAGTGCTAGAGCTCCAGGCGGGTATTCACCCCTCCACTTT. Its translation is CSARAPGGYSPLHF.

The gene calls are TRBV20-1 and TRBJ2-7, with 8 bases aligning to TRBD1. Losses at the gene ends were 4 bases for V and 2 bases for J; bases not matched to a gene: 7. Germline V lookup: CDR1 DFQATT, CDR2 SNEGSKA (reference sequence). This CDR3 contains 14 residues. CDR3 amino acids: CSATRQGLTYEQYF. CDR3 nucleotide sequence: TGCAGTGCTACACGACAGGGGCTGACCTACGAGCAGTACTTC.